Listed below are T cell receptor beta chains from one sample, sequenced in a study of technical replicates of blood from four donors. Data came from immunoSEQ multiplex PCR; TCRdb stores just in-frame clones and leaves some out. Of 80,000 or so clones in the sample, roughly 98% were seen once. The sequenced sample consisted of T cells isolated from PBMCs. These receptor sequences come from a human donor in good health. Both conserved end residues are part of each CDR3. D genes are given only for firm matches. Where a row states a size, it is once, few, many or the class of an expanded clone; other rows omit it.

clone_size	j_call	d_call	v_call	cdr3_nt	cdr3_aa
.	TRBJ2-3	.	TRBV7-8	TGTGCCAGCAGCTCCTCCCCGCAGGGTCTACTGGCCGGTACGCAGTATTTT	CASSSSPQGLLAGTQYF
.	TRBJ1-5	TRBD1	TRBV28	TGTGCCAGCAGGGACAGGGATCAGCCCCAGCATTTT	CASRDRDQPQHF
.	TRBJ1-2	.	TRBV5-4	TGTGCCAGCAACATGGGAGGGAGCTATGGCTACACCTTC	CASNMGGSYGYTF
.	TRBJ1-2	TRBD1	TRBV19	TGTGCCAGTAGTGCGGGGACAGGGGGAGGAGGCTACACCTTC	CASSAGTGGGGYTF
.	TRBJ2-2	.	TRBV27	TGTGCCAGCAGTGTAGCGGTGAACACCGGGGAGCTGTTTTTT	CASSVAVNTGELFF
.	TRBJ2-3	.	TRBV2	TGTGCCAGCAGTATCGCAGATACGCAGTATTTT	CASSIADTQYF
.	TRBJ2-1	TRBD2	TRBV11-2	TGTGCCAGCAGCCCGTATACTAGCGGGGGGTTCTACAATGAGCAGTTCTTC	CASSPYTSGGFYNEQFF
.	TRBJ2-2	TRBD1	TRBV10-3	TGTGCCATCAGTGCCGGGACAGCGAACACCGGGGAGCTGTTTTTT	CAISAGTANTGELFF
once	TRBJ1-2	TRBD1	TRBV29-1	TGCAGCGCCCAGGACAGGCTTAACTATGGCTACACCTTC	CSAQDRLNYGYTF
.	TRBJ2-1	.	TRBV11-2	TGTGCCAGCAGCTTAGTGGTAGGGAGGTACAATGAGCAGTTCTTC	CASSLVVGRYNEQFF
.	TRBJ2-5	.	TRBV5-4	TGTGCCAGCAGCTTGAGCGAGACCCAGTACTTC	CASSLSETQYF
.	TRBJ2-7	TRBD1	TRBV5-1	TGCGCCAGCAGCATAACCTCCGGACAGGGGGAATACGAGCAGTACTTC	CASSITSGQGEYEQYF
.	TRBJ1-6	TRBD1	TRBV6-5	TGTGCCAGCAGAGAGACAGGGACCTGGGAATCACCCCTCCACTTT	CASRETGTWESPLHF
.	TRBJ2-7	TRBD2	TRBV2	TGTGCCAGCAGTGAAGCGTGGGGACTAGCGGGAGCTAACTACGAGCAGTACTTC	CASSEAWGLAGANYEQYF
.	TRBJ1-4	.	TRBV5-1	TGCGCCAGCGCTACCCGGGACACCAATGAAAAACTGTTTTTT	CASATRDTNEKLFF
.	TRBJ1-1	.	TRBV30	TGTGCCTGGAGTTATGACAGGCGGAACACTGAAGCTTTCTTT	CAWSYDRRNTEAFF
.	TRBJ1-5	.	TRBV5-1	TGCGCCAGCACAGGGACGGAGGGGCAGCCCCAGCATTTT	CASTGTEGQPQHF
once	TRBJ2-2	.	TRBV11-2	TGTGCCAGCTATGCAGCGAACACCGGGGAGCTGTTTTTT	CASYAANTGELFF
.	TRBJ2-5	.	TRBV5-1	TGCGCCAGCAGCTTGGAACAGGCGAGGTTAGGGGAGACCCAGTACTTC	CASSLEQARLGETQYF
.	TRBJ2-5	TRBD1	TRBV7-9	TGTGCCAGCAGCTTAGACACAGGGGTCCAAGAGACCCAGTACTTC	CASSLDTGVQETQYF
few	TRBJ2-7	.	TRBV28	TGTGCCAGCAGTCCGCTATCTACAGGCTACGAGCAGTACTTC	CASSPLSTGYEQYF
.	TRBJ2-3	TRBD2	TRBV5-1	TGCGCCAGCAGCTCAGCGGGGGTTACCGATACGCAGTATTTT	CASSSAGVTDTQYF
.	TRBJ2-3	.	TRBV14	TGTGCCAGCAGCAACCGGGACTGGCACACAGATACGCAGTATTTT	CASSNRDWHTDTQYF
.	TRBJ2-2	TRBD2	TRBV5-4	TGTGCCAGCAGTTACGGGTCCCCGGGACTAGCGGGATGGGGCGGGGAGCTGTTTTTT	CASSYGSPGLAGWGGELFF
.	TRBJ2-7	.	TRBV19	TGTGCCAGTACAGGCGAAGAGTACGAGCAGTACTTC	CASTGEEYEQYF
once	TRBJ1-1	.	TRBV27	TGTGCCAGCAGTTTATCTAGGAACACTGAAGCTTTCTTT	CASSLSRNTEAFF
.	TRBJ2-5	TRBD2	TRBV5-4	TGTGCCAGCAGCTTGAATGCGGGAGGGAAAGAGACCCAGTACTTC	CASSLNAGGKETQYF
.	TRBJ2-7	.	TRBV5-4	TGTGCCAGCAGCTTGGGTGCGGCCAGCTCCTACGAGCAGTACTTC	CASSLGAASSYEQYF
.	TRBJ2-7	.	TRBV4-2	TGTGCCAGCAGCCAAGATCAGGTTTCCTACGAGCAGTACTTC	CASSQDQVSYEQYF
.	TRBJ2-1	TRBD2	TRBV4-1	TGCGCCAGCAGCCAAACAGTTTTAGCGGGGGTTCCCTCCTCGACCTACAATGAGCAGTTCTTC	CASSQTVLAGVPSSTYNEQFF
.	TRBJ2-1	.	TRBV7-9	TGTGCCAGCACGGGGGTTGGAGCTAGTCAGCACAATGAGCAGTTCTTC	CASTGVGASQHNEQFF
.	TRBJ2-7	.	TRBV4-1	TGCGCCAGCAGCCTTGGACGGGGTGTCTACGAGCAGTACTTC	CASSLGRGVYEQYF
.	TRBJ2-1	TRBD2	TRBV2	TGTGCCAGCACTGGACTAGCGGGAGAAGAAGGACGCCTGGGGGGCAATGAGCAGTTCTTC	CASTGLAGEEGRLGGNEQFF
.	TRBJ1-1	.	TRBV30	TGTGCCTGGAACCAGGGGATGAACACTGAAGCTTTCTTT	CAWNQGMNTEAFF
.	TRBJ2-1	.	TRBV14	TGTGCCAGCAGGCCAAGGACTGGAAGCTCCTACAATGAGCAGTTCTTC	CASRPRTGSSYNEQFF
.	TRBJ2-7	.	TRBV4-1	TGCGCCAGCAGCCAAGTTCAGGGTAACTGGGGCTCCTACGAGCAGTACTTC	CASSQVQGNWGSYEQYF
.	TRBJ2-2	.	TRBV27	TGTGCCAGCAGCTTGAGGAACACCGGGGAGCTGTTTTTT	CASSLRNTGELFF
.	TRBJ1-1	.	TRBV28	TGTGCCAGCAGTTTATTAGCCTTGAACACTGAAGCTTTCTTT	CASSLLALNTEAFF
.	TRBJ2-6	TRBD2	TRBV5-4	TGTGCCCCGGGGGGGGCTGGGGCCAACGTCCTGACTTTC	CAPGGAGANVLTF
.	TRBJ2-5	TRBD2	TRBV6-1	TGTGCCAGCAGCGGGGGACTAGCCAGAGAGACCCAGTACTTC	CASSGGLARETQYF
.	TRBJ2-3	.	TRBV5-1	TGCGCCAGCAGCATGGGACTCGCCGCTCCAGATACGCAGTATTTT	CASSMGLAAPDTQYF
.	TRBJ1-2	.	TRBV2	TGTGCCAGCTCCGTTCCAGTCGTCTATGGCTACACCTTC	CASSVPVVYGYTF
once	TRBJ2-3	.	TRBV6-4	TGTGCCAGCAGAGAAAGGGCAGGGGACAGCACAGATACGCAGTATTTT	CASRERAGDSTDTQYF
.	TRBJ2-7	TRBD1	TRBV7-6	TGTGCCAGCAGCTCCCGACAGGGGGTCCACGAGCAGTACTTC	CASSSRQGVHEQYF
.	TRBJ2-7	.	TRBV23-1	TGCGCCAGCCCCCCCGGGGGTACCTACGAGCAGTACTTC	CASPPGGTYEQYF
once	TRBJ1-4	.	TRBV5-5	TGTGCCAGCAGCCCAGGGCCGGCGCGGGAGGAAAAACTGTTTTTT	CASSPGPAREEKLFF
.	TRBJ2-2	TRBD2	TRBV6-4	TGTGCCAGCATAACATTAGCGGGAGATCCCACCGGGGAGCTGTTTTTT	CASITLAGDPTGELFF